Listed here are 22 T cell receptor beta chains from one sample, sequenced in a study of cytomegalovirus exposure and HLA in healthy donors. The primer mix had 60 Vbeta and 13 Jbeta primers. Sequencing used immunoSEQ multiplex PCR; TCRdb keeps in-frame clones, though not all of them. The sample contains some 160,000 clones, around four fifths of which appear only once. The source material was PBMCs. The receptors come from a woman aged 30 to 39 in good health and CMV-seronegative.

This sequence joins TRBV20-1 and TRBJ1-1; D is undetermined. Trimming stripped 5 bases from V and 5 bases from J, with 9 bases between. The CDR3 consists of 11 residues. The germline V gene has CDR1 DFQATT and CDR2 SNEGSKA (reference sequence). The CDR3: CSALPRTEAFF. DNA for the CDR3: TGCAGTGCTCTCCCGAGGACTGAAGCTTTCTTT.

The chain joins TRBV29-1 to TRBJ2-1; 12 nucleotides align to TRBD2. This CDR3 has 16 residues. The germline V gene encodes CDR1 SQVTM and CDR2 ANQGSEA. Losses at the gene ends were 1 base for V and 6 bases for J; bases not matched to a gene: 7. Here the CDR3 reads CSVEGLAGEEPNEQFF. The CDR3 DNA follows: TGCAGCGTTGAAGGACTAGCGGGGGAAGAGCCCAATGAGCAGTTCTTC.

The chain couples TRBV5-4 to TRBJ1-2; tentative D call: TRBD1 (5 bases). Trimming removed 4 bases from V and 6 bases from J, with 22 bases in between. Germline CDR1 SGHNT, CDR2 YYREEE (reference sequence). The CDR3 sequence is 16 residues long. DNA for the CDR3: TGTGCCAGCAGCCCCGAGTGGATTTCCAGGGCCCATGGCTACACCTTC. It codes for CASSPEWISRAHGYTF.

CDR3 residues: CASSQDGGSNQPQHF. The CDR3, as DNA: TGCGCCAGCAGCCAAGATGGGGGGAGCAATCAGCCCCAGCATTTT. The chain combines TRBV4-1 with TRBJ1-5, with a weak D call TRBD1 (5 bases). V was trimmed by 0 bases and J by 1 base, leaving 7 bases between them. CDR1 and CDR2 from the germline V gene are MGHRA and YSYEKL. The CDR3 consists of 15 residues.

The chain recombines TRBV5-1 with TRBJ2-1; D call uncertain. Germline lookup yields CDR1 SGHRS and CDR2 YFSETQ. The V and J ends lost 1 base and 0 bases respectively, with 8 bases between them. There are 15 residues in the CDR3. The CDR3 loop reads CASSLTVSSYNEQFF. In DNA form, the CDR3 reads TGCGCCAGCAGCTTGACAGTTTCCTCCTACAATGAGCAGTTCTTC.

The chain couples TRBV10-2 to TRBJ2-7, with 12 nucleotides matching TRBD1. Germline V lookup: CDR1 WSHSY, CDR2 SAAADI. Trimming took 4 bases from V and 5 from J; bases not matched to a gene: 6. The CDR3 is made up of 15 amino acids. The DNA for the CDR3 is TGCGCCAGCAGTGTAAAACGGGACAGGGGGCACGAGCAGTACTTC. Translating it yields CASSVKRDRGHEQYF.

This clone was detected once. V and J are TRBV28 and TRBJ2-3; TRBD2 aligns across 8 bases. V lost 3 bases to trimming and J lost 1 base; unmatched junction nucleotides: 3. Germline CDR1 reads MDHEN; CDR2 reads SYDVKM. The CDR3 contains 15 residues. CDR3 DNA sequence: TGTGCCAGCAGTTTGTTGCGGGGGGGCACAGATACGCAGTATTTT. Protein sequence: CASSLLRGGTDTQYF.

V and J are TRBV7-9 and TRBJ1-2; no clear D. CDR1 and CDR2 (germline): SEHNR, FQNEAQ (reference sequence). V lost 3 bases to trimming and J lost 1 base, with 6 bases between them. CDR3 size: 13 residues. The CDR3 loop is CASSLRDNYGYTF. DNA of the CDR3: TGTGCCAGCAGCTTGCGGGATAACTATGGCTACACCTTC.

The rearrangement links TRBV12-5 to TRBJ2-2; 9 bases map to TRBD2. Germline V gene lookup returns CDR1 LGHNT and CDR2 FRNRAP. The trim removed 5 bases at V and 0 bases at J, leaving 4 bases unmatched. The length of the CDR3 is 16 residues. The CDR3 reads CASGVPSGTNTGELFF. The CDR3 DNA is TGTGCTAGTGGTGTCCCTAGCGGGACGAACACCGGGGAGCTGTTTTTT.

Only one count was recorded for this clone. The CDR3 DNA sequence: TGTGCCAGCAGCCTAACCGGGACTACTTCTAGCACAGATACGCAGTATTTT. Translation gives CASSLTGTTSSTDTQYF. This sequence joins TRBV5-8 and TRBJ2-3; 7 nucleotides agree with TRBD2. Germline assignment: CDR1 SGHTS and CDR2 YDEGEE. The CDR3 is 17 residues long. Trimming at V came to 4 bases and at J to 0 bases, leaving 11 bases not matched to a gene. Full variable domain (rest looked up from reference TRBV5-8 and TRBJ2-3): EAGVTQSPTHLIKTRGQQATLRCSPISGHTSVYWYQQALGLGLQFLLWYDEGEERNRGNFPPRFSGRQFPNYSSELNVNALELEDSALYLCASSLTGTTSSTDTQYFGPGTRLTVL.

CDR3 in amino acids: CASSQGRGLKTEAFF. The CDR3 nucleotides read TGCGCCAGCAGCCAAGGCAGGGGGCTAAAAACTGAAGCTTTCTTT. This chain uses TRBV4-1 with TRBJ1-1, with 8 positions matching TRBD1. In germline, CDR1 is MGHRA, CDR2 YSYEKL. Trimming at V came to 1 base and at J to 5 bases, leaving 6 bases not matched to a gene. This CDR3 contains 15 residues.

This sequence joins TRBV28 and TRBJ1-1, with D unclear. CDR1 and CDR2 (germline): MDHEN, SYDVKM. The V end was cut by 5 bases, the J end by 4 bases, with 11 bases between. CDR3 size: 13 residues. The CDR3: CASSPPWATEAFF. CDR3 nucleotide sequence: TGTGCCAGCAGTCCACCTTGGGCCACTGAAGCTTTCTTT.

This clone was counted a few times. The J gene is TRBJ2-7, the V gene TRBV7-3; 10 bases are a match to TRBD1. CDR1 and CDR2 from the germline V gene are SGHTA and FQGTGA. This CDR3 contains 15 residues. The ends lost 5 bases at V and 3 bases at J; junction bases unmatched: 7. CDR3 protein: CASSAGTGDGYEQYF. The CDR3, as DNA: TGTGCCAGCAGCGCCGGGACAGGGGATGGCTACGAGCAGTACTTC.

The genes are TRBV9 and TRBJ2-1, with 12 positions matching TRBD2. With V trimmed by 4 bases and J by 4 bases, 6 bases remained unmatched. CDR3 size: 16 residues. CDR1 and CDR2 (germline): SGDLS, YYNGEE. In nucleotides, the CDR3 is TGTGCCAGCAGCCCCGGACTAGCGGGGAAGTACAATGAGCAGTTCTTC. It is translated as CASSPGLAGKYNEQFF.

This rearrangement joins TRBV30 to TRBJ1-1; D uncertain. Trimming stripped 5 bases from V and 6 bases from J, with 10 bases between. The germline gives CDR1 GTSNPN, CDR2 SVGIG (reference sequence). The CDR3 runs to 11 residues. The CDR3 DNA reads TGTGCCTGGTCTCCCCGTGCTGAAGCTTTCTTT. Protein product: CAWSPRAEAFF.

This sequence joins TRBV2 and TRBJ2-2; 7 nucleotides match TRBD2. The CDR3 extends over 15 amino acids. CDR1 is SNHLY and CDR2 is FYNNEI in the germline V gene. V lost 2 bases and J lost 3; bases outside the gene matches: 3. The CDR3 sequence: CASSEMGRDTGELFF. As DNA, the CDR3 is TGTGCCAGCAGTGAAATGGGGAGGGACACCGGGGAGCTGTTTTTT.

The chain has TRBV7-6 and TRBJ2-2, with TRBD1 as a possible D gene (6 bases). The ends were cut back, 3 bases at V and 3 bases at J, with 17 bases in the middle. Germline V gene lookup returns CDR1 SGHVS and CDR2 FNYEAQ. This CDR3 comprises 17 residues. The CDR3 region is CASSFRGDRSYTGELFF. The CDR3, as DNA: TGTGCCAGCAGCTTTAGAGGCGACAGGTCTTACACCGGGGAGCTGTTTTTT.

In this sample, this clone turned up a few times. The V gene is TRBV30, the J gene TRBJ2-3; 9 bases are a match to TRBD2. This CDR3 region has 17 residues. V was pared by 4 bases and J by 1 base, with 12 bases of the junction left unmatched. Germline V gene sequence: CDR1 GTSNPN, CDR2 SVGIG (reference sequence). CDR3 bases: TGTGCCTGGAACGGGCGGGGGGGCGGGTTGGGCACAGATACGCAGTATTTT. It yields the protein CAWNGRGGGLGTDTQYF.

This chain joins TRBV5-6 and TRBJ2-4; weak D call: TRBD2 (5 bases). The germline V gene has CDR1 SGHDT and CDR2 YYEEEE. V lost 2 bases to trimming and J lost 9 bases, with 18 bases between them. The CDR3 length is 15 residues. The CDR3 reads CASSFGVLLTGIQYF. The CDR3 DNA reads TGTGCCAGCAGCTTCGGGGTCCTCCTTACGGGCATTCAGTACTTC.

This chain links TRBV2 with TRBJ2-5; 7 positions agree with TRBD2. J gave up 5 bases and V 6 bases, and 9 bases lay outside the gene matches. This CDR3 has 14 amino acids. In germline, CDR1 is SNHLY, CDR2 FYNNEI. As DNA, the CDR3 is TGTGCCAGCAGCGAGAGCGGGGAATGGGAGACCCAGTACTTC. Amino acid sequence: CASSESGEWETQYF.

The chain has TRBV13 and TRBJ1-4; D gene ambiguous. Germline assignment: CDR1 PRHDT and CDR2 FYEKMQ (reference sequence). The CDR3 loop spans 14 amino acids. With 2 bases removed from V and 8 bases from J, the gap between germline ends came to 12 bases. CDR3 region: CASSLRVGNEKLFF. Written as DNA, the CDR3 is TGTGCCAGCAGCTTACGGGTCGGGAACGAAAAACTGTTTTTT.

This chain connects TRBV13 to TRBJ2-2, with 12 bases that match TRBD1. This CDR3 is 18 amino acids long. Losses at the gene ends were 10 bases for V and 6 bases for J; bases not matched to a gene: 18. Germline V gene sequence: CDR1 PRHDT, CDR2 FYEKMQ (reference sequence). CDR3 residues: CAIDLRDRGPGGPGELFF. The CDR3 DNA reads TGTGCCATCGACCTCCGGGACAGGGGGCCTGGGGGCCCCGGGGAGCTGTTTTTT. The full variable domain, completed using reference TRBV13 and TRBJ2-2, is AAGVIQSPRHLIKEKRETATLKCYPIPRHDTVYWYQQGPGQDPQFLISFYEKMQSDKGSIPDRFSAQQFSDYHSELNMSSLELGDSALYFCAIDLRDRGPGGPGELFFGEGSRLTVL.